These 7 T cell receptor beta chains were all obtained from the same sample, sequenced in a study of CD8 T cells in ankylosing spondylitis. The study, taken as a whole, reports: A motif in TCR beta, a set of about 8 highly homologous variants, appeared characteristic of ankylosing spondylitis blood.

TCRdb fed the 5' RACE reads into MiXCR, producing one record per CDR3 protein. Among about 510,000 distinct CDR3 sequences listed, about 5.2% were seen once. For these TCRs, the target antigens are not known. What was sequenced was blood, either unsorted or a sorted T cell fraction (not recorded which). These receptors were collected from a male donor with ankylosing spondylitis.

This clonotype showed up just a few times. The V and J genes are TRBV20-1 and TRBJ2-1; 9 nucleotides match TRBD1. The CDR3 totals 16 residues. Germline CDR1 is DFQATT and CDR2 is SNEGSKA (reference sequence). The V gene end was trimmed by 3 bases and the J gene end by 1 base; junction bases not matched to a gene: 7. This chain's CDR3 is CSARVFGTGSYNEQFF. CDR3 nucleotides: TGCAGTGCTAGGGTCTTCGGGACAGGGTCCTACAATGAGCAGTTCTTC.

Details on this clonotype: A read error is possible here, since a much larger clone lies one base away. The chain joins TRBV20-1 to TRBJ1-4; tentatively, D is TRBD1 (6 bases). CDR1 is DFQATT and CDR2 is SNEGSKA in the germline V gene (reference sequence). This CDR3 comprises 14 residues. The DNA of the CDR3 is TGCAGTGCTAGGCCGGGACATTTTAATGCAAAACTGTTTTTT. This translates into CSARPGHFNAKLFF.

This clonotype was observed many times. The chain uses TRBV6-5 and TRBJ2-1; no reliable D call. CDR1 and CDR2 from the germline V gene are MNHEY and SVGAGI. The CDR3 extends over 12 amino acids. Trimming left V 5 bases short and J 3 bases short, with 5 bases between. CDR3: CASSTSYNEQFF. The CDR3 coding sequence is TGTGCCAGCAGTACCAGCTACAATGAGCAGTTCTTC.

Concerning this clonotype itself: A junction end diverges from the germline sequence, so it may reflect a read error. The gene calls are TRBV20-1 and TRBJ2-2; TRBD2 might be the D (6 bases). CDR3 length: 17 amino acids. Germline loops: CDR1 DFQATT, CDR2 SNEGSKA (reference sequence). The CDR3 is CCASDRWGSRNTGELFF. CDR3 nucleotides: TGCTGTGCTAGCGACCGTTGGGGTTCGAGGAACACCGGGGAGCTGTTTTTT.

Many counts were recorded for this clonotype. The chain links TRBV4-3 to TRBJ1-1; a weak D match, TRBD1 (5 bases). The germline V and J ends were trimmed by 8 bases and 1 base, with 14 bases remaining between them. Germline V gives CDR1 LGHNA, CDR2 YSLEER. CDR3 length: 14 residues. CDR3 bases: TGCGCCAGCTCCGGGGCTTGGGGGAACACTGAAGCTTTCTTT. Protein product: CASSGAWGNTEAFF.

This clonotype occurred many times. The DNA of the CDR3 is TGTGCCAGCAGTTGGGGGACTCTAAGCTCCTACAATGAGCAGTTCTTC. It translates to CASSWGTLSSYNEQFF. The rearrangement uses TRBV27 and TRBJ2-1; TRBD2 is a possible D gene (6 bases). Trimming removed 4 bases at V and 0 bases at J, with 13 bases between. Germline assignment: CDR1 MNHEY and CDR2 SMNVEV (reference sequence). The CDR3 has 16 residues.

This clonotype was counted at least ten times. The chain uses TRBV20-1 and TRBJ2-7, with D possibly being TRBD2 (5 bases). Trimming removed 3 bases at V and 4 bases at J, with 19 bases between. The CDR3 runs to 15 residues. CDR1 is DFQATT and CDR2 is SNEGSKA in the germline V gene (reference sequence). As DNA, the CDR3 is TGCAGTGCTAGGCCCTTTGGTACGGGGAAGTACGAGCAGTACTTC. Protein sequence: CSARPFGTGKYEQYF.